This T cell receptor beta chain stems from a study of T cells expressing NK-cell markers. The CDR3 is made up of 13 amino acids. Germline CDR1 is DFQATT and CDR2 is SNEGSKA (reference sequence). TCRdb reprocessed the 5' RACE reads and stores each CDR3 protein as one record, lacking DNA. This sample carries 550,000 to 600,000 distinct CDR3 sequences, with 3.5% to 4.5% going to the ten biggest clones. This clonotype originated in a man aged 18 to 29 in good health. The chain couples TRBV20-1 to TRBJ2-5; the TCRdb call, TRBD1, lacks DNA for checking. The sample comprised blood T cells: a sorted CD56 or NKG2C T cell subset, CD4+ or CD8+ T cells, or bulk PBMC T cells (not recorded which). CDR3: CSALQGIQETQYF.